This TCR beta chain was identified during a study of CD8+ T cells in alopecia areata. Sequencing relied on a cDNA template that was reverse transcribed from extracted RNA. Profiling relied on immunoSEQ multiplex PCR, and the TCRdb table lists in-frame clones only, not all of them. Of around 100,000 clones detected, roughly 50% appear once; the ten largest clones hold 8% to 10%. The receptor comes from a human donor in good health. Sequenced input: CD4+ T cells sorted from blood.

As DNA, the CDR3 is TGCAGCGTTGAAGGCCAGTCGTTCCAGTTCTTC. Encoded protein: CSVEGQSFQFF. The rearrangement uses TRBV29-1 and TRBJ2-1; no firm D call. The CDR3 contains 11 residues. V was cut by 1 base and J by 13 bases, with 11 bases left in between. Germline V lookup: CDR1 SQVTM, CDR2 ANQGSEA.